This TCR beta chain was recovered during a study of cytotoxic CD8 clonotypes in ibrutinib-treated CLL. Background on the study: Response samples were drawn at a median of around 12 months of treatment, range 6 to 36. General study points: Patients showed higher baseline clonality than age-matched healthy donors, and it tracked circulating CD8+ T-cell counts.

This clone was detected only a few times. No antigen is known for it. This CDR3 comprises 15 residues. Trimming took 2 bases from V and 4 from J, leaving 14 bases between them. The germline V gene has CDR1 MNHEY and CDR2 SMNVEV (reference sequence). Assay: immunoSEQ multiplex PCR; the TCRdb copy retains only in-frame clones and omits some. Here the sample spans fewer than 400,000 clones, 67% being singletons. The J gene is TRBJ1-1, the V gene TRBV27; no reliable D call. The origin of this receptor is a human donor with chronic lymphocytic leukemia. This specimen consisted of PBMCs, obtained after 36 months of ibrutinib treatment. The CDR3 DNA sequence: TGTGCCAGCAGTTTAGGAGTCCCGGGGAGCACTGAAGCTTTCTTT. As protein: CASSLGVPGSTEAFF.